The present T cell receptor (beta chain) was sequenced within a study of spatial heterogeneity in lung cancer. Overall study context: TCR transcript counts in tumor regions correlated strongly with a T cell module score from matched bulk RNA-seq. Whole-study findings and limits: Tracking of tumor mutation counts was seen in expanded intratumoral alpha and beta TCR counts.

Time point here: sample taken at primary tumor resection. TCRdb fed the 5' RACE reads into MiXCR, producing one record per CDR3 protein. The repertoire holds over 15,000 distinct CDR3 sequences, with over 7% as singletons. Germline V lookup: CDR1 SGHVS, CDR2 FQNEAQ. V lost 1 base and J lost 4, with 7 bases in between. This CDR3 is 14 amino acids long. This clonotype appeared many times. Its antigen is undetermined. The rearrangement uses TRBV7-8 and TRBJ2-2, with D tentatively TRBD1 (6 bases). This sample comprised lung tumor tissue, obtained at surgery. The TCR originated in a female donor with early-stage non-small cell lung cancer. CDR3 DNA: TGTGCCAGCAGCTTAGACAGGGTCACCGGGGAGCTGTTTTTT. Encoded protein: CASSLDRVTGELFF.